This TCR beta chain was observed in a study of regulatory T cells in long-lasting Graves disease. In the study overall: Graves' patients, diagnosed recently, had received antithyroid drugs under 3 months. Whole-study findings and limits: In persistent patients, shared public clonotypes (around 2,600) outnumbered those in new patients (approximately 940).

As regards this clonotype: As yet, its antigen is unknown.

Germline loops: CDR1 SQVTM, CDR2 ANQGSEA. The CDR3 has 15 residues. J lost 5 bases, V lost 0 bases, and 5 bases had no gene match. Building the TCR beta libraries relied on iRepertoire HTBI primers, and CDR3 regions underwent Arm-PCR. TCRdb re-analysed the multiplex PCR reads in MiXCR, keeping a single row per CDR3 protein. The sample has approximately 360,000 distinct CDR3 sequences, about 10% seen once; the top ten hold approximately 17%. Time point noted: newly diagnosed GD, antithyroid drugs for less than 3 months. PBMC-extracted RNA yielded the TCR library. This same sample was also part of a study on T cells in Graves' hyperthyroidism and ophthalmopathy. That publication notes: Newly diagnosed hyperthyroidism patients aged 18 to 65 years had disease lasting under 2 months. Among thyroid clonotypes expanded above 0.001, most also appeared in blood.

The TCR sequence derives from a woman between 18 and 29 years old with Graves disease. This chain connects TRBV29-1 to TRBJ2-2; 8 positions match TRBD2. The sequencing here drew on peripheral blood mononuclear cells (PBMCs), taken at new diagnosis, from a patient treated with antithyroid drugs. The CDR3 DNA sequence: TGCAGCGTTGAAGATGGCGGGAGGAAAACCGGGGAGCTGTTTTTT. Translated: CSVEDGGRKTGELFF.